These 30 T cell receptor beta chains were all obtained from the same sample, sequenced in a study of cytotoxic CD8 clonotypes in ibrutinib-treated CLL. Generated by immunoSEQ multiplex PCR, the TCRdb table keeps only in-frame clones and is missing some. This sample yields tens of thousands of clones, of which around 60% are seen a single time; around 21% belongs to the top ten. Sequences were derived from PBMCs, sampled after 24 months of ibrutinib treatment. The source is a human donor with chronic lymphocytic leukemia.

V is TRBV28 and J is TRBJ2-6; TRBD1 aligns across 7 bases. This CDR3 is built from 15 residues. Germline trimming cut 7 bases from V and 0 bases from J; bases unmatched to any gene: 3. Germline CDR1 is MDHEN and CDR2 is SYDVKM. The CDR3 nucleotides are TGTGCCAGCAAGGGGGCAAGCTCTGGGGCCAACGTCCTGACTTTC. It translates to CASKGASSGANVLTF.

The chain combines TRBV7-2 with TRBJ1-2, with 9 nucleotides matching TRBD1. Germline CDR1 reads SGHTA; CDR2 reads FQGNSA. V shed 5 bases and J 6 bases; nucleotides not matched to a gene: 10. There are 15 residues in the CDR3. The chain's CDR3 is CASSTRGQGAHGYTF. The CDR3 nucleotides are TGTGCCAGCAGCACCCGGGGACAGGGAGCACATGGCTACACCTTC.

This clone was detected only a few times. Here the CDR3 DNA reads TGTGCCAGCAACCCTCAGGCCGCCGGGAGCTACACCTTC. Translated, it gives CASNPQAAGSYTF. The chain employs TRBV28 and TRBJ1-2; no clear D gene. Trimming shortened V by 7 bases and J by 9 bases, and 18 bases separated the two germline ends. The CDR3 has 13 amino acids. Germline assignment: CDR1 MDHEN and CDR2 SYDVKM.

The V and J genes are TRBV28 and TRBJ2-1; D unresolved. The ends were cut back, 3 bases at V and 0 bases at J, with 12 bases in the middle. The length of the CDR3 is 16 residues. CDR1 is MDHEN, CDR2 SYDVKM, per germline. CDR3 sequence: CASSFPTVSSYNEQFF. In DNA, the CDR3 is TGTGCCAGCAGTTTCCCAACGGTTAGCTCCTACAATGAGCAGTTCTTC.

This clone was seen more than once but under ten times. This chain uses TRBV2 with TRBJ1-3, with TRBD1 as a possible D gene (5 bases). The CDR3 sequence is 15 residues long. The V gene lost 6 bases and the J gene lost 5 bases, with 17 bases spanning the gap. Per the germline V gene, CDR1 is SNHLY and CDR2 is FYNNEI. The CDR3 here is CASSKGLGARNTIYF. In DNA, the CDR3 is TGTGCCAGCAGCAAAGGTCTCGGGGCTAGAAACACCATATATTTT.

V usage is TRBV6-1 and J usage is TRBJ1-1, with unresolved D. This CDR3 comprises 11 residues. V shed 5 bases and J shed 5 bases, with 6 bases lying between them. Germline loops: CDR1 MNHNS, CDR2 SASEGT. The CDR3 protein is CASSYGTEAFF. As DNA, the CDR3 is TGTGCCAGCAGTTACGGTACTGAAGCTTTCTTT.

This clone showed up just a few times. V and J are TRBV7-2 and TRBJ2-1, with TRBD2 matching 13 bases. The germline V gene encodes CDR1 SGHTA and CDR2 FQGNSA. J was trimmed by 8 bases and V by 2 bases; bases with no gene match: 3. The length of the CDR3 is 15 residues. CDR3 region: CASSLQLAGGHEQFF. DNA for the CDR3: TGTGCCAGCAGCTTACAACTAGCGGGGGGGCATGAGCAGTTCTTC.

This sequence joins TRBV6-5 and TRBJ2-1, with a tentative D call TRBD2 (5 bases). Trimming removed 5 bases at V and 10 bases at J, with 21 bases between. CDR3 length equals 15 residues. Germline V gene data show CDR1 as MNHEY and CDR2 as SVGAGI. Written as DNA, the CDR3 is TGTGCCAGCAGTCTCAGCGGCACCGGGCGTGGGGAGCAGTTCTTC. Translating it yields CASSLSGTGRGEQFF.

The chain links TRBV7-9 to TRBJ2-3; the match to TRBD2 covers 9 bases. Germline loops: CDR1 SEHNR, CDR2 FQNEAQ (reference sequence). CDR3 length: 13 amino acids. The J segment lost 3 bases and the V segment lost 11 bases, leaving 6 bases of the junction unmatched. CDR3 sequence reads: CAARGGRTDTQYF. DNA for the CDR3: TGTGCCGCGCGGGGGGGCAGAACAGATACGCAGTATTTT.

V usage is TRBV27 and J usage is TRBJ2-2, with 7 bases that match TRBD2. This CDR3 has 15 amino acids. The germline V gene encodes CDR1 MNHEY and CDR2 SMNVEV (reference sequence). The V and J ends lost 3 bases and 5 bases, in that order; junction bases with no gene match: 6. The CDR3 DNA sequence: TGTGCCAGCAGTTTCGGCGGGGGACGTACCGGGGAGCTGTTTTTT. It specifies CASSFGGGRTGELFF.

The rearrangement joins TRBV6-5 to TRBJ2-1; TRBD2 might be the D (7 bases). Trimming removed 5 bases from V and 5 bases from J, with 13 bases in between. The CDR3 extends over 14 amino acids. Germline assignment: CDR1 MNHEY and CDR2 SVGAGI. The chain's CDR3 is CASSEVGGDNEQFF. The DNA of the CDR3 is TGTGCCAGCAGTGAAGTAGGGGGGGACAATGAGCAGTTCTTC.

The rearrangement uses TRBV5-1 and TRBJ1-3; 7 bases are shared with TRBD1. V lost 4 bases and J lost 1; bases outside the gene matches: 8. Germline loops: CDR1 SGHRS, CDR2 YFSETQ. The CDR3 has 16 residues. The DNA of the CDR3 is TGCGCCAGCAGCCGGGCTGACAGGGAATCTGGAAACACCATATATTTT. This codes for CASSRADRESGNTIYF.

This chain uses TRBV4-1 with TRBJ2-3; tentative D call: TRBD2 (6 bases). Trimming took off 1 base at V and 6 bases at J, with 14 bases between the two ends. Looked up from germline, CDR1 is MGHRA and CDR2 is YSYEKL. CDR3 length: 15 residues. CDR3 region: CASSQVSSDLDTQYF. CDR3 nucleotides: TGCGCCAGCAGCCAAGTGTCTAGCGACCTTGATACGCAGTATTTT.

This clone was counted only a few times. This chain connects TRBV15 to TRBJ2-1; 11 nucleotides match TRBD2. The CDR3 spans 14 residues. Trimming removed 5 bases from V and 10 bases from J; junction bases left unmatched: 7. Germline V gene data show CDR1 as LNHNV and CDR2 as YYDKDF (reference sequence). The CDR3 here is CATSDLAGGPEQFF. DNA for the CDR3: TGTGCCACCAGCGACCTAGCGGGGGGCCCCGAGCAGTTCTTC.

This clone was seen a handful of times. The chain has TRBV7-2 and TRBJ2-1, with D possibly being TRBD2 (5 bases). Germline values: CDR1 SGHTA, CDR2 FQGNSA. The CDR3 is 15 amino acids. The V gene lost 3 bases and the J gene lost 3 bases, with 12 bases spanning the gap. The CDR3 is CASSLERLVYNEQFF. The CDR3 DNA reads as TGTGCCAGCAGCTTGGAGCGGCTGGTCTACAATGAGCAGTTCTTC.

The chain carries TRBV28 and TRBJ2-7; D not certain. The germline CDR1 and CDR2 sequences are MDHEN and SYDVKM. V dropped 4 bases and J dropped 7 bases, with 11 bases sitting between them. The CDR3 consists of 12 residues. The CDR3 protein is CASSSPSWEQYV. DNA of the CDR3: TGTGCCAGCAGTTCCCCCTCCTGGGAGCAGTACGTC.

The chain employs TRBV27 and TRBJ2-7; D is possibly TRBD1 (6 bases). The CDR3 contains 14 residues. The germline V gene has CDR1 MNHEY and CDR2 SMNVEV (reference sequence). Trimming removed 7 bases from V and 6 bases from J, with 19 bases in between. The CDR3 DNA follows: TGTGCCAGCAACCCTTCTACAGGGTGGGGCGAGCAGTACTTC. Protein sequence: CASNPSTGWGEQYF.

This clone was picked up a small number of times. The chain couples TRBV7-9 to TRBJ1-5; the match to TRBD1 covers 8 bases. Germline CDR1 is SEHNR and CDR2 is FQNEAQ (reference sequence). The junction had 8 bases not matched to a gene; V was cut back by 5 bases and J by 5 bases. CDR3 length equals 15 residues. As DNA, the CDR3 is TGTGCCAGCAGCGGTGGACAGGGAAGAGATCAGCCCCAGCATTTT. Its translation is CASSGGQGRDQPQHF.

This clone appeared a few times. The chain combines TRBV11-2 with TRBJ1-2; 8 nucleotides align to TRBD1. CDR1 is SGHAT, CDR2 FQNNGV, per germline. The CDR3 totals 15 residues. Unmatched junction bases numbered 10, after V lost 6 bases and J lost 4 bases. CDR3 nucleotide sequence: TGTGCCAGCAGGGGACAAGGCAGGGGGCCCTATGGCTACACCTTC. This translates into CASRGQGRGPYGYTF.

J is TRBJ1-1 and V is TRBV28, with TRBD1 as a possible D gene (6 bases). Germline CDR1 and CDR2: MDHEN and SYDVKM. V lost 10 bases, J lost 5 bases, and 14 bases lay in between. The CDR3 has 12 residues. CDR3 region: CATYEGVTEAFF. In DNA, the CDR3 is TGTGCCACGTACGAGGGGGTTACTGAAGCTTTCTTT. Using reference TRBV28 and TRBJ1-1 for the parts outside the CDR3, the full variable domain is DVKVTQSSRYLVKRTGEKVFLECVQDMDHENMFWYRQDPGLGLRLIYFSYDVKMKEKGDIPEGYSVSREKKERFSLILESASTNQTSMYLCATYEGVTEAFFGQGTRLTVV.

The chain employs TRBV14 and TRBJ1-2; tentative D call: TRBD1 (5 bases). The ends were cut back, 0 bases at V and 4 bases at J, with 15 bases in the middle. The CDR3 covers 16 residues. Looked up from germline, CDR1 is SGHDN and CDR2 is FVKESK. CDR3 in DNA: TGTGCCAGCAGCCAAGACACCCCGGGGCCCAGCTATGGCTACACCTTC. Translation gives CASSQDTPGPSYGYTF. Variable domain in full (rest from reference TRBV14 and TRBJ1-2): EAGVTQFPSHSVIEKGQTVTLRCDPISGHDNLYWYRRVMGKEIKFLLHFVKESKQDESGMPNNRFLAERTGGTYSTLKVQPAELEDSGVYFCASSQDTPGPSYGYTFGSGTRLTVV.

This clone showed up just a few times. The chain recombines TRBV27 with TRBJ2-3; D not resolved. The length of the CDR3 is 17 residues. V lost 9 bases and J lost 0, with 22 bases in between. CDR1 is MNHEY, CDR2 SMNVEV, per germline (reference sequence). CDR3 DNA: TGTGCCAGAGTTCCGGACCCAGGTTACGGTAGCACAGATACGCAGTATTTT. Amino acid sequence: CARVPDPGYGSTDTQYF.

This clone has a handful of counts. In nucleotides, the CDR3 is TGTGCCAGCAGCTTGCGGTATTGGGGGGCCTACAGGGAGCAGTTCTTC. Its protein is CASSLRYWGAYREQFF. The chain links TRBV5-4 to TRBJ2-1; D could derive from TRBD1 or TRBD2 (6 bases each). Germline-derived CDR1 and CDR2 are SGHNT and YYREEE (reference sequence). The CDR3 sequence is 16 residues long. V shed 1 base and J shed 10 bases, with 21 bases lying between them.

The CDR3 reads CASNFGLRETQYF. The CDR3, as DNA: TGTGCCAGCAACTTTGGTCTCCGAGAGACCCAGTACTTC. V gene TRBV7-2 combines with J gene TRBJ2-5, with D unclear. Germline values: CDR1 SGHTA, CDR2 FQGNSA. The CDR3 runs 13 residues. V was clipped by 7 bases and J by 4 bases, with 13 bases between them. The full variable domain, rest sourced from reference TRBV7-2 and TRBJ2-5, is GAGVSQSPSNKVTEKGKDVELRCDPISGHTALYWYRQSLGQGLEFLIYFQGNSAPDKSGLPSDRFSAERTGGSVSTLTIQRTQQEDSAVYLCASNFGLRETQYFGPGTRLLVL.

This chain links TRBV6-6 with TRBJ2-7; 7 bases match TRBD1. V dropped 5 bases and J dropped 2; count of bases not matched to a gene: 9. Per germline, CDR1 MNHNY and CDR2 SVGAGI (reference sequence). The CDR3 has 15 amino acids. The DNA for the CDR3 is TGTGCCAGCAGTCCGAGGGGGCGACGGGCCTACGAGCAGTACGTC. It yields the protein CASSPRGRRAYEQYV.

The V gene is TRBV6-6, the J gene TRBJ2-7, with TRBD2 matching over 10 bases. With 6 bases clipped from V and 3 bases from J, the junction kept 5 bases outside the gene matches. Germline CDR1 MNHNY, CDR2 SVGAGI (reference sequence). CDR3 size: 14 residues. CDR3 bases: TGTGCCAGCAGGGGCGGGACTAGCGTCTACGAGCAGTACGTC. Its protein product is CASRGGTSVYEQYV.

The gene calls are TRBV14 and TRBJ2-5, with D possibly called TRBD1 or TRBD2 (6 bases each). Germline V gene sequence: CDR1 SGHDN, CDR2 FVKESK. This CDR3 region has 15 residues. The V and J ends lost 1 base and 4 bases respectively, with 13 bases between them. CDR3 sequence reads: CASSQVGGWGETQYF. DNA for the CDR3: TGTGCCAGCAGCCAAGTGGGGGGCTGGGGAGAGACCCAGTACTTC.

This chain uses TRBV19 with TRBJ2-3, with a tentative D call TRBD1 (6 bases). CDR1 is LNHDA, CDR2 SQIVND, per germline (reference sequence). CDR3 length: 15 residues. Trimming left V 3 bases short and J 1 base short, with 11 bases between. DNA for the CDR3: TGTGCCAGTAGTATTTCAGGGGTTGGCACAGATACGCAGTATTTT. Its protein is CASSISGVGTDTQYF.

In its sample, this clone was seen many times. A read error may produce the germline difference seen at one junction end. Other DNA sequences in this sample translate to the same CDR3. The rearrangement uses TRBV4-1 and TRBJ2-7; TRBD1 might be the D (5 bases). Germline V gene lookup returns CDR1 MGHRA and CDR2 YSYEKL. CDR3 size: 16 residues. CDR3 protein: CASSLTAGLSSYEQYF. The CDR3 DNA reads as TGTGCCAGCAGCCTTACTGCAGGGCTGAGCTCCTACGAGCAGTACTTC.

This chain joins TRBV18 and TRBJ2-1; 8 positions match TRBD1. Germline CDR1 reads KGHSH; CDR2 reads LQKENI. CDR3 size: 15 residues. Losses at the gene ends were 0 bases for V and 5 bases for J; bases not matched to a gene: 3. CDR3 bases: TGTGCCAGCTCACCACCGGGACAGGCCCACAATGAGCAGTTCTTC. This gives the protein CASSPPGQAHNEQFF.